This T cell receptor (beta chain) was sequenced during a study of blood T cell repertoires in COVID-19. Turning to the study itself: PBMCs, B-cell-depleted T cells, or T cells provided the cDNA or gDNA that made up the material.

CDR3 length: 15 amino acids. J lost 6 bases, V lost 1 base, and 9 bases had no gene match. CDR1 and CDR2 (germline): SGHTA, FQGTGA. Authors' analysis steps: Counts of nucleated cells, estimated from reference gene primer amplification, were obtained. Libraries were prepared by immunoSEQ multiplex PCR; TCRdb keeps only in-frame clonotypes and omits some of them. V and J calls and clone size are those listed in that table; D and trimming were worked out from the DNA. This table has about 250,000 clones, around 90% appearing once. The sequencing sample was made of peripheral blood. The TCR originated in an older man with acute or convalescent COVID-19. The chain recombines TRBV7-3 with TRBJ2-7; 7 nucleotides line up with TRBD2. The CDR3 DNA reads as TGTGCCAGCAGCTTAAGTGCGGGAGAATTCCGCGAGCAGTACTTC. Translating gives CASSLSAGEFREQYF.